A few counts support the clone carrying this TCR beta chain. What it binds is unknown. Germline CDR1 and CDR2: SNHLY and FYNNEI. The CDR3 extends over 13 amino acids. The V and J ends lost 11 bases and 7 bases respectively, with 17 bases between them. This sample stems from a study of T cell repertoires in cytomegalovirus infection. TCRdb processed the reads anew with MiXCR; each CDR3 protein has one entry. The repertoire includes 140,000 to 150,000 distinct CDR3 sequences, around 30% of them detected once, and about 52% sits in the top ten. Sequenced material: CD8+ T cells from cultured PBMCs, taken from culture after CMV antigen stimulation. V is TRBV2 and J is TRBJ2-2, with D hard to call. This clonotype originated in a human donor in good health (CMV status not recorded). Some clones in this sample may be carry-over from other donors' samples. The CDR3 loop reads CAVEEGPGGELFF. The CDR3 DNA is TGTGCCGTAGAGGAAGGGCCGGGCGGGGAGCTGTTTTTT.